Listed here are 25 T cell receptor beta chains from one sample, sequenced in a study of blood T cell repertoires in COVID-19. Using immunoSEQ multiplex PCR, the repertoire was profiled, and TCRdb retains in-frame clones only, with some absent. The table includes around 330,000 clones, around 89% detected once. Sequenced sample: peripheral blood. The source is a woman in her 30s with COVID-19, enrolled during active disease.

The chain combines TRBV2 with TRBJ1-5, with 7 bases identical to TRBD1. This CDR3 comprises 15 residues. V was pared by 4 bases and J by 6 bases, with 9 bases of the junction left unmatched. CDR1 SNHLY and CDR2 FYNNEI come from the germline V gene. CDR3 amino acids: CASSVARGNGQPQHF. The DNA of the CDR3 is TGTGCCAGCAGTGTGGCCAGGGGGAACGGTCAGCCCCAGCATTTT.

A few counts support this clone. Possible read error: a much larger clone is one base away. The CDR3 loop reads CASSTGGYGYTF. The CDR3 DNA follows: TGTGCCAGCAGTACAGGGGGCTATGGCTACACCTTC. V is TRBV6-2 or TRBV6-3 and J is TRBJ1-2, with 8 bases that match TRBD1. The CDR3 is made up of 12 amino acids. The J segment lost 4 bases and the V segment lost 5 bases, leaving 0 bases of the junction unmatched. Germline CDR1 and CDR2: MNHEY and SVGEGT.

This clone was found a few times. This chain joins TRBV6-5 and TRBJ2-5; 10 positions agree with TRBD2. Germline assignment: CDR1 MNHEY and CDR2 SVGAGI. This CDR3 comprises 14 residues. The V segment lost 6 bases and the J segment 5 bases; nucleotides outside the gene matches: 6. CDR3 bases: TGTGCCAGCAGAAGCGGGGGGGCCGTGGAGACCCAGTACTTC. Its translation is CASRSGGAVETQYF.

The chain couples TRBV18 to TRBJ1-1; D not resolved. There are 14 residues in the CDR3. V lost 3 bases to trimming and J lost 1 base, with 9 bases between them. Germline CDR1 and CDR2: KGHSH and LQKENI. The CDR3: CASSPVSKNTEAFF. The CDR3 nucleotides are TGTGCCAGCTCACCGGTCAGTAAGAACACTGAAGCTTTCTTT.

This clone was observed once. The rearrangement joins TRBV6-6 to TRBJ2-3; maybe TRBD1 (5 bases). Germline V gives CDR1 MNHNY, CDR2 SVGAGI (reference sequence). Between the trimmed V and J ends, which lost 5 bases and 6 bases, there was a span of 18 bases. The CDR3 covers 15 residues. The CDR3 reads CASSTVRSGKDTQYF. CDR3 DNA: TGTGCCAGCAGTACAGTCAGGTCAGGGAAGGATACGCAGTATTTT.

Of note for this clone: Other DNA sequences in the sample encode the same CDR3. J is TRBJ1-1 and V is TRBV7-8; D is ambiguous. Looked up from germline, CDR1 is SGHVS and CDR2 is FQNEAQ. Trimming took off 1 base at V and 1 base at J, with 7 bases between the two ends. There are 14 residues in the CDR3. The CDR3 nucleotides are TGTGCCAGCAGCTTAGGGGGAGGGAACACTGAAGCTTTCTTT. The encoded protein is CASSLGGGNTEAFF.

The chain combines TRBV7-9 with TRBJ1-1; 9 positions match TRBD1. There are 17 residues in the CDR3. After removal of 5 bases from V and 2 bases from J, the junction contained 12 bases not matched to a gene. Looked up from germline, CDR1 is SEHNR and CDR2 is FQNEAQ (reference sequence). CDR3 sequence reads: CASSPRVLGQGNTEAFF. CDR3 in DNA: TGTGCCAGCAGCCCCCGAGTCCTGGGACAGGGTAACACTGAAGCTTTCTTT.

V usage is TRBV27 and J usage is TRBJ1-5, with a weak D call TRBD1 (5 bases). V shed 0 bases and J shed 6 bases, with 12 bases lying between them. Germline CDR1 is MNHEY and CDR2 is SMNVEV (reference sequence). This CDR3 comprises 15 residues. CDR3 in DNA: TGTGCCAGCAGTTTATCGTATGGGGCAGTTCAGCCCCAGCATTTT. Protein: CASSLSYGAVQPQHF.

The chain couples TRBV5-5 to TRBJ2-5, with 7 bases that match TRBD1. The CDR3 consists of 13 residues. Looked up from germline, CDR1 is SGHKS and CDR2 is YYEKEE (reference sequence). The junction had 0 bases not matched to a gene; V was cut back by 1 base and J by 3 bases. This chain's CDR3 is CASSLQGEETQYF. In nucleotides, the CDR3 is TGTGCCAGCAGCTTGCAGGGGGAAGAGACCCAGTACTTC.

The chain carries TRBV18 and TRBJ2-1, with 12 bases identical to TRBD2. The CDR3 extends over 24 amino acids. V shed 4 bases, J shed 0 bases, and the junction held 25 bases outside the gene matches. Germline values: CDR1 KGHSH, CDR2 LQKENI. CDR3 protein: CASSLFLRTETVLAGGSSYNEQFF. The DNA of the CDR3 is TGTGCCAGCTCACTCTTTCTAAGGACAGAGACGGTACTAGCGGGGGGCAGCTCCTACAATGAGCAGTTCTTC. The full variable domain, rest sourced from reference TRBV18 and TRBJ2-1, is NAGVMQNPRHLVRRRGQEARLRCSPMKGHSHVYWYRQLPEEGLKFMVYLQKENIIDESGMPKERFSAEFPKEGPSILRIQQVVRGDSAAYFCASSLFLRTETVLAGGSSYNEQFFGPGTRLTVL.

This chain connects TRBV18 to TRBJ1-3, with 8 bases lining up with TRBD1. The CDR3 runs to 16 residues. CDR1 is KGHSH, CDR2 LQKENI, per germline. The trim removed 3 bases at V and 0 bases at J, leaving 4 bases unmatched. CDR3 amino acids: CASSPLDRGSGNTIYF. The CDR3 DNA reads TGTGCCAGCTCACCGTTAGACAGGGGCTCTGGAAACACCATATATTTT.

This clone is a singleton in its sample. J is TRBJ1-2 and V is TRBV11-2, with D possibly TRBD1 on 6 matching bases. Germline CDR1 SGHAT, CDR2 FQNNGV. The V gene lost 4 bases and the J gene lost 2 bases, with 8 bases spanning the gap. The CDR3 spans 13 residues. The CDR3 region is CASSSGQNYGYTF. As DNA, the CDR3 is TGTGCCAGCAGCTCTGGACAGAACTATGGCTACACCTTC.

On this clone: One end of the junction does not line up with germline, which may come from a read error. V and J are TRBV30 and TRBJ2-2, with TRBD2 matching 9 bases. This CDR3 spans 15 amino acids. From germline, CDR1 is GTSNPN and CDR2 SVGIG (reference sequence). CDR3 protein: CAWTSGVMNAGELFF. The CDR3 DNA reads as TGTGCCTGGACTAGCGGGGTGATGAACGCCGGGGAGCTGTTTTTT.

This clone appeared once. One end of the junction does not line up with germline, which may come from a read error. The genes are TRBV7-7 and TRBJ2-5; TRBD2 is a possible D gene (6 bases). CDR3 length: 14 residues. Germline CDR1 is SSHAT and CDR2 is FNYEAQ (reference sequence). The CDR3 region is CASSLGTYQETQYF. Written as DNA, the CDR3 is TGTGCTAGCAGCTTGGGGACTTATCAAGAGACCCAGTACTTC.

J is TRBJ2-3 and V is TRBV7-2, with 13 bases identical to TRBD2. Germline V lookup: CDR1 SGHTA, CDR2 FQGNSA. This CDR3 is built from 16 residues. The V and J ends lost 4 bases and 4 bases, in that order; junction bases with no gene match: 5. CDR3 loop: CASSSRLAGGPDTQYF. The CDR3 DNA is TGTGCCAGCAGCTCTCGACTAGCGGGGGGTCCAGATACGCAGTATTTT.

The rearrangement links TRBV4-1 to TRBJ1-6; 11 bases agree with TRBD1. After removal of 2 bases from V and 9 bases from J, the junction contained 9 bases not matched to a gene. Germline V CDR1 and CDR2: MGHRA, YSYEKL. This CDR3 region has 17 residues. Here the CDR3 reads CASSQTLDRGLGSPLHF. The CDR3 DNA reads as TGCGCCAGCAGCCAAACCTTGGACAGGGGGCTTGGTTCACCCCTCCACTTT.

J is TRBJ1-1 and V is TRBV7-2; D gene ambiguous. CDR3 size: 12 residues. The V end was cut by 2 bases, the J end by 6 bases, with 7 bases between. Germline assignment: CDR1 SGHTA and CDR2 FQGNSA. CDR3 in amino acids: CASSLKRAEAFF. The CDR3 DNA is TGTGCCAGCAGCTTAAAACGGGCTGAAGCTTTCTTT. Using reference TRBV7-2 and TRBJ1-1 for the parts outside the CDR3, the full variable domain is GAGVSQSPSNKVTEKGKDVELRCDPISGHTALYWYRQSLGQGLEFLIYFQGNSAPDKSGLPSDRFSAERTGGSVSTLTIQRTQQEDSAVYLCASSLKRAEAFFGQGTRLTVV.

The V and J genes are TRBV7-2 and TRBJ2-2; the D gene is possibly TRBD2 (5 bases). From germline, CDR1 is SGHTA and CDR2 FQGNSA. The CDR3 has 16 amino acids. V was shortened by 1 base and J by 4 bases, with 13 bases between the two germline ends. The CDR3 sequence is CASSLEMRALTGELFF. CDR3 nucleotide sequence: TGTGCCAGCAGCTTAGAGATGCGGGCGCTCACCGGGGAGCTGTTTTTT.

This clone was observed a handful of times. The CDR3 is CASSHGTGGFTEAFF. The CDR3 nucleotides are TGCGCCAGCAGCCATGGGACAGGGGGCTTTACTGAAGCTTTCTTT. The chain is built from TRBV4-1 and TRBJ1-1; 12 bases fit TRBD1. In germline, CDR1 is MGHRA, CDR2 YSYEKL. This CDR3 spans 15 amino acids. The V and J ends lost 3 bases and 5 bases, in that order; junction bases with no gene match: 4.

This clone has a handful of counts. The rearrangement uses TRBV4-2 and TRBJ1-3; no clear D gene. Deletions cut 1 base from V and 1 base from J, with 11 bases between. Germline V gene lookup returns CDR1 LGHNA and CDR2 YNFKEQ. The CDR3 is 16 amino acids. CDR3 DNA: TGTGCCAGCAGCCAAGTTCAGGAGGTGTCTGGAAACACCATATATTTT. It yields the protein CASSQVQEVSGNTIYF.

The chain links TRBV5-4 to TRBJ1-3; TRBD1 agrees at 7 bases. The CDR3 is 17 amino acids. Germline values: CDR1 SGHNT, CDR2 YYREEE (reference sequence). J lost 0 bases, V lost 3 bases, and 9 bases had no gene match. In DNA, the CDR3 is TGTGCCAGCAGCTCCGGGACAGCAATTTACTCTGGAAACACCATATATTTT. Its translation: CASSSGTAIYSGNTIYF.

The CDR3 region has the DNA TGTGCCAGCAGCCCCCGGGCAGGGTACAATGAGCAGTTCTTC. This sequence encodes CASSPRAGYNEQFF. This chain joins TRBV7-9 and TRBJ2-1, with a tentative D call TRBD1 (5 bases). The CDR3 totals 14 residues. V gave up 5 bases and J gave up 4 bases, with 12 bases separating them. Germline values: CDR1 SEHNR, CDR2 FQNEAQ (reference sequence).

The genes are TRBV6-5 and TRBJ2-1, with 7 nucleotides matching TRBD2. The CDR3 has 15 residues. V lost 3 bases to trimming and J lost 2 bases; unmatched junction nucleotides: 4. Germline-derived CDR1 and CDR2 are MNHEY and SVGAGI. The CDR3 nucleotides read TGTGCCAGCAGTTATCCTAGCGGCCCCTACAATGAGCAGTTCTTC. Translating it yields CASSYPSGPYNEQFF.

This CDR3 is CASSLRWTGRVMNTEAFF. CDR3 DNA sequence: TGTGCCAGCAGCTTACGTTGGACAGGGCGGGTTATGAACACTGAAGCTTTCTTT. This rearrangement joins TRBV7-9 to TRBJ1-1; 8 bases are a match to TRBD1. CDR1 and CDR2 from the germline V gene are SEHNR and FQNEAQ (reference sequence). The CDR3 consists of 18 residues. The V segment lost 2 bases and the J segment 0 bases; nucleotides outside the gene matches: 11.

The CDR3 protein is CASSDSIGRGQETQYF. The CDR3 nucleotides read TGTGCCAGCAGTGACTCGATCGGTCGGGGCCAAGAGACCCAGTACTTC. This chain joins TRBV6-4 and TRBJ2-5, with D possibly matching TRBD2 (5 bases). The CDR3 is 16 amino acids. V was shortened by 0 bases and J by 1 base, with 12 bases between the two germline ends. Per the germline V gene, CDR1 is MRHNA and CDR2 is SNTAGT.